Following are 22 T cell receptor beta chains from one sample sequenced in a study of quantifying T cell responses using KT2 cells. Study-wide context: Reverse transcription used primers in the TCR alpha and beta constant regions.

The cDNA 3' end received a ligated oligonucleotide with a UMI. First-round PCR used 4 to 5 cycles and beta primers RC1.1 and RC1.2 covering TRBC1 and TRBC2. One entry per CDR3 protein results from TCRdb running MiXCR on the UMI-ligation and nested PCR reads. The sample contains over 55,000 distinct CDR3 sequences, roughly an eighth of which appear only once. Sequenced material: PBMCs spiked with cells of the T cell clone KT2. The source of these receptors is a human donor.

This clonotype was counted only a few times. This sequence joins TRBV20-1 and TRBJ1-1; the D gene is possibly TRBD1 (5 bases). The CDR3 is 12 amino acids. CDR1 is DFQATT, CDR2 SNEGSKA, per germline (reference sequence). Trimming took 2 bases from V and 1 from J, leaving 5 bases between them. The chain's CDR3 is CSARQGNTEAFF. CDR3 coding DNA: TGCAGTGCTAGACAGGGGAACACTGAAGCTTTCTTT.

This clonotype turned up a few times. The chain carries TRBV12-3 or TRBV12-4 and TRBJ1-2; 7 nucleotides line up with TRBD1. With 3 bases clipped from V and 5 bases from J, the junction kept 6 bases outside the gene matches. The CDR3 covers 14 residues. CDR3 DNA: TGTGCCAGCAGTTTGACGGGACAGTTATATGGCTACACCTTC. Its protein product is CASSLTGQLYGYTF.

The chain joins TRBV19 to TRBJ1-1, with D hard to call. The CDR3 spans 13 residues. V gave up 5 bases and J gave up 2 bases, with 9 bases separating them. Germline loops: CDR1 LNHDA, CDR2 SQIVND (reference sequence). In DNA form, the CDR3 reads TGTGCCAGTAGTTGGGCGGTCAACACTGAAGCTTTCTTT. It specifies CASSWAVNTEAFF.

This clonotype has a handful of counts. The chain uses TRBV7-2 and TRBJ1-2; tentatively, D is TRBD1 (5 bases). The V end was cut by 5 bases, the J end by 2 bases, with 12 bases between. CDR1 is SGHTA, CDR2 FQGNSA, per germline. The CDR3 runs to 14 residues. CDR3 amino acids: CASSLDRQNYGYTF. In DNA, the CDR3 is TGTGCCAGCAGCCTAGACCGACAGAACTATGGCTACACCTTC.

This clonotype was observed many times. The CDR3 loop is CASSPPGSTRGVYGYTF. The CDR3 region has the DNA TGTGCCAGCAGCCCCCCGGGTAGTACCCGAGGGGTCTATGGCTACACCTTC. The chain couples TRBV28 to TRBJ1-2; D possibly corresponds to TRBD1 (5 bases). Looked up from germline, CDR1 is MDHEN and CDR2 is SYDVKM. This CDR3 spans 17 amino acids. Trimming pared 6 bases from V and 4 bases from J, leaving 24 bases between.

V is TRBV4-1 and J is TRBJ2-1; 10 bases match TRBD2. The CDR3 has 15 amino acids. The V and J ends lost 4 bases and 10 bases, in that order; junction bases with no gene match: 10. Germline CDR1 is MGHRA and CDR2 is YSYEKL. The CDR3 here is CASSPSSSGGREQFF. The CDR3, as DNA: TGCGCCAGCAGCCCGTCTTCTAGCGGGGGCAGGGAGCAGTTCTTC.

This clonotype occurred a few times. The genes are TRBV27 and TRBJ1-1; TRBD1 matches at 8 bases. Germline lookup yields CDR1 MNHEY and CDR2 SMNVEV (reference sequence). The CDR3 has 14 amino acids. J gave up 6 bases and V 3 bases, and 6 bases lay outside the gene matches. In nucleotides, the CDR3 is TGTGCCAGCAGTTTTTCCAGGGGGCGAGCTGAAGCTTTCTTT. Translation: CASSFSRGRAEAFF.

Judged by abundance, this clonotype is medium-sized. Sequence at one end of the junction differs from germline and may be a read error. This chain connects TRBV20-1 to TRBJ2-3, with TRBD2 matching over 8 bases. Germline V lookup: CDR1 DFQATT, CDR2 SNEGSKA (reference sequence). CDR3 length equals 14 residues. The CDR3 spells CSARGLAGTDTQYF. CDR3 bases: TGCAGTGCGAGAGGACTAGCTGGAACAGATACGCAGTATTTT.

This clonotype has at least ten counts. The chain recombines TRBV6-5 with TRBJ1-5; D perhaps matches TRBD1 (5 bases). The CDR3 sequence is 14 residues long. V lost 2 bases to trimming and J lost 6 bases, with 11 bases between them. The germline gives CDR1 MNHEY, CDR2 SVGAGI. This chain's CDR3 is CASSYIRASQPQHF. CDR3 sequence (DNA): TGTGCCAGCAGTTACATCAGGGCTAGTCAGCCCCAGCATTTT.

This sequence joins TRBV6-5 and TRBJ2-7; 10 nucleotides agree with TRBD1. The CDR3 loop spans 15 amino acids. CDR1 and CDR2 from the germline V gene are MNHEY and SVGAGI. V shed 2 bases and J 6 bases; nucleotides not matched to a gene: 7. The CDR3 here is CASSYTPGQGIEQYF. The CDR3 DNA reads TGTGCCAGCAGTTACACACCGGGACAGGGGATCGAGCAGTACTTC.

This clonotype has more than one count but fewer than ten. V gene TRBV6-1 combines with J gene TRBJ2-1; D may correspond to TRBD1 or TRBD2 (5 bases each). The CDR3 covers 16 residues. Germline values: CDR1 MNHNS, CDR2 SASEGT. The ends were cut back, 0 bases at V and 7 bases at J, with 16 bases in the middle. CDR3 DNA sequence: TGTGCCAGCAGTGAAGCGAGGGCAGCAGGGACGAATGAGCAGTTCTTC. Its translation: CASSEARAAGTNEQFF.

The chain links TRBV6-2 or TRBV6-3 to TRBJ1-1; tentative D call: TRBD1 (6 bases). Per germline, CDR1 MNHEY and CDR2 SVGEGT. This CDR3 spans 15 amino acids. The V gene lost 5 bases and the J gene lost 2 bases, with 15 bases spanning the gap. The CDR3 DNA follows: TGTGCCAGCAGTCCCGTTTGGACAGCAAACACTGAAGCTTTCTTT. Translation gives CASSPVWTANTEAFF.

The gene calls are TRBV29-1 and TRBJ2-7, with 7 bases matching TRBD2. V shed 4 bases and J 1 base; nucleotides not matched to a gene: 10. CDR1 SQVTM and CDR2 ANQGSEA come from the germline V gene. The CDR3 is 15 amino acids. CDR3 in amino acids: CSVATTGRLSYEQYF. DNA of the CDR3: TGCAGCGTTGCGACAACCGGGAGGTTATCCTACGAGCAGTACTTC.

The CDR3 bases are TGCGCCAGCAGCGGCTCGGGTCCTTACTACGAGCAGTACTTC. Translating gives CASSGSGPYYEQYF. This chain uses TRBV5-1 with TRBJ2-7; D is ambiguous. Between the trimmed V and J ends, which lost 4 bases and 3 bases, there was a span of 14 bases. This CDR3 is 14 amino acids long. Germline loops: CDR1 SGHRS, CDR2 YFSETQ.

This clonotype has a handful of counts. V and J are TRBV28 and TRBJ2-5; tentatively, D is TRBD1 or TRBD2 (8 bases each). The V gene lost 2 bases and the J gene lost 1 base, with 17 bases spanning the gap. The CDR3 is made up of 17 amino acids. CDR1 and CDR2 from the germline V gene are MDHEN and SYDVKM. The CDR3 reads CASSLLSGTGLQETQYF. CDR3 coding DNA: TGTGCCAGCAGTTTACTTAGCGGGACAGGTCTCCAAGAGACCCAGTACTTC. Full variable domain (rest looked up from reference TRBV28 and TRBJ2-5): DVKVTQSSRYLVKRTGEKVFLECVQDMDHENMFWYRQDPGLGLRLIYFSYDVKMKEKGDIPEGYSVSREKKERFSLILESASTNQTSMYLCASSLLSGTGLQETQYFGPGTRLLVL.

This clonotype was observed a few times. This chain links TRBV7-9 with TRBJ2-1, with D uncertain. The ends were cut back, 5 bases at V and 6 bases at J, with 11 bases in the middle. The CDR3 is made up of 13 amino acids. Germline CDR1 reads SEHNR; CDR2 reads FQNEAQ (reference sequence). The CDR3 DNA reads as TGTGCCAGCAGCCCGATTGGGGTCAATGAGCAGTTCTTC. Its translation is CASSPIGVNEQFF.

This clonotype was counted many times. The rearrangement uses TRBV7-8 and TRBJ2-1, with D unresolved. V shed 2 bases and J shed 5 bases, with 7 bases lying between them. The CDR3 has 13 amino acids. CDR1 and CDR2 (germline): SGHVS, FQNEAQ. CDR3 DNA: TGTGCCAGCAGCTTAAACAGAAACAATGAGCAGTTCTTC. Translated: CASSLNRNNEQFF.

This clonotype turned up a few times. The chain carries TRBV18 and TRBJ2-7, with D hard to call. Trimming removed 0 bases at V and 4 bases at J, with 7 bases between. The CDR3 is made up of 13 amino acids. The germline CDR1 and CDR2 sequences are KGHSH and LQKENI. CDR3 coding DNA: TGTGCCAGCTCACCACCTGTGCCGTACGAGCAGTACTTC. Protein sequence: CASSPPVPYEQYF.

CDR3 DNA sequence: TGCAGTGCTAGAGATCTAGCGGGGCACAATGAGCAGTTCTTC. This sequence encodes CSARDLAGHNEQFF. The chain joins TRBV20-1 to TRBJ2-1, with 9 bases that match TRBD2. The CDR3 spans 14 residues. Looked up from germline, CDR1 is DFQATT and CDR2 is SNEGSKA (reference sequence). V shed 0 bases and J 5 bases; nucleotides not matched to a gene: 2.

Regarding this clonotype: This may come from a read error, since a much larger clone is one base off. The genes are TRBV7-2 and TRBJ2-7; 7 bases map to TRBD1. V lost 5 bases, J lost 6 bases, and 13 bases stayed unmatched. The CDR3 sequence is 15 residues long. CDR1 is SGHTA and CDR2 is FQGNSA in the germline V gene. The CDR3 reads CASSPWDSRTCEQYF. DNA for the CDR3: TGTGCCAGCAGCCCCTGGGACAGCCGGACCTGCGAGCAGTACTTC.

This clonotype was detected ten times or more. This rearrangement joins TRBV11-1 to TRBJ2-6; D unclear. CDR1 and CDR2 (germline): SGHAT, FQDESV (reference sequence). The CDR3 has 13 residues. V was cut by 5 bases and J by 2 bases, with 4 bases left in between. CDR3 nucleotide sequence: TGTGCCAGCAGCGAAGCTGGGGCCAACGTCCTGACTTTC. Residues: CASSEAGANVLTF.

The genes are TRBV29-1 and TRBJ1-1; TRBD1 matches at 7 bases. The V segment lost 4 bases and the J segment 1 base; nucleotides outside the gene matches: 6. Germline V gives CDR1 SQVTM, CDR2 ANQGSEA. The CDR3 totals 14 residues. DNA for the CDR3: TGCAGCGTTGGGGAGGGGGCCGGGAACACTGAAGCTTTCTTT. This encodes CSVGEGAGNTEAFF.